These 9 T cell receptor beta chains share one sample of origin, sequenced in a study of control samples from healthy donors and cancer patients. Data came from immunoSEQ multiplex PCR; TCRdb stores just in-frame clones and leaves some out. The table includes fewer than 200,000 clones, about 90% detected once. The sequenced sample consisted of blood. The receptors derive from a man aged 30 to 39 in good health.

The chain couples TRBV29-1 to TRBJ1-4, with D perhaps TRBD1 (6 bases). Germline V gene sequence: CDR1 SQVTM, CDR2 ANQGSEA. With 4 bases removed from V and 2 bases from J, the gap between germline ends came to 14 bases. The CDR3 sequence is 15 residues long. The CDR3 sequence is CSVALQGTTNEKLFF. In DNA form, the CDR3 reads TGCAGCGTTGCCCTACAGGGAACCACTAATGAAAAACTGTTTTTT. Full variable domain (missing parts from reference TRBV29-1 and TRBJ1-4): SAVISQKPSRDICQRGTSLTIQCQVDSQVTMMFWYRQQPGQSLTLIATANQGSEATYESGFVIDKFPISRPNLTFSTLTVSNMSPEDSSIYLCSVALQGTTNEKLFFGSGTQLSVL.

This clone appeared a single time. This chain joins TRBV29-1 and TRBJ1-2; D may be TRBD1 (5 bases). The ends were cut back, 7 bases at V and 7 bases at J, with 19 bases in the middle. There are 13 residues in the CDR3. Germline CDR1 is SQVTM and CDR2 is ANQGSEA. DNA for the CDR3: TGCAGCGCCGTAGGTCAGGGTTGGTTTGGCTACACCTTC. It codes for CSAVGQGWFGYTF.

The gene calls are TRBV9 and TRBJ2-2; unclear D gene. V lost 0 bases and J 3 bases, leaving 6 bases between the germline ends. This CDR3 region has 14 residues. Per the germline V gene, CDR1 is SGDLS and CDR2 is YYNGEE. The DNA for the CDR3 is TGTGCCAGCAGCGTAGTTTTTGACACCGGGGAGCTGTTTTTT. It yields the protein CASSVVFDTGELFF.

The chain joins TRBV27 to TRBJ1-4; tentative D call: TRBD1 (6 bases). The V end was cut by 6 bases, the J end by 8 bases, with 31 bases between. Germline lookup yields CDR1 MNHEY and CDR2 SMNVEV (reference sequence). There are 19 residues in the CDR3. This CDR3 is CASSRRSTGFSNFGEKLFF. CDR3 in DNA: TGTGCCAGCAGCCGAAGGTCAACAGGGTTTTCCAACTTTGGGGAAAAACTGTTTTTT.

The V call is TRBV18, the J call TRBJ2-7; D is ambiguous. Germline loops: CDR1 KGHSH, CDR2 LQKENI. The V end was cut by 3 bases, the J end by 0 bases, with 6 bases between. The CDR3 covers 13 residues. Written as DNA, the CDR3 is TGTGCCAGCTCACCGTCCCACTCCTACGAGCAGTACTTC. Protein: CASSPSHSYEQYF. Full variable domain (missing parts from reference TRBV18 and TRBJ2-7): NAGVMQNPRHLVRRRGQEARLRCSPMKGHSHVYWYRQLPEEGLKFMVYLQKENIIDESGMPKERFSAEFPKEGPSILRIQQVVRGDSAAYFCASSPSHSYEQYFGPGTRLTVT.

The V and J genes are TRBV12-3 or TRBV12-4 and TRBJ2-7; 7 bases are shared with TRBD1. V was clipped by 6 bases and J by 4 bases; unmatched bases: 6. The CDR3 loop spans 13 amino acids. The CDR3 reads CASSQRDSYEQYF. In nucleotides, the CDR3 is TGTGCCAGCAGCCAGAGGGACAGTTACGAGCAGTACTTC.

This chain joins TRBV4-1 and TRBJ1-2; the D is unclear. Trimming shortened V by 0 bases and J by 3 bases, and 8 bases separated the two germline ends. The length of the CDR3 is 14 residues. Germline CDR1 MGHRA, CDR2 YSYEKL. CDR3 sequence (DNA): TGCGCCAGCAGCCAAGAATCAAGGCACTATGGCTACACCTTC. Its protein is CASSQESRHYGYTF.

The genes are TRBV5-6 and TRBJ1-1, with unresolved D. Germline loops: CDR1 SGHDT, CDR2 YYEEEE. CDR3 length: 15 residues. The V and J ends lost 3 bases and 0 bases respectively, with 12 bases between them. The CDR3 region has the DNA TGTGCCAGCAGCTCACTTGGTGACCTGAACACTGAAGCTTTCTTT. Residues: CASSSLGDLNTEAFF. Combining the CDR3 with reference TRBV5-6 and TRBJ1-1 gives the whole variable domain DAGVTQSPTHLIKTRGQQVTLRCSPKSGHDTVSWYQQALGQGPQFIFQYYEEEERQRGNFPDRFSGHQFPNYSSELNVNALLLGDSALYLCASSSLGDLNTEAFFGQGTRLTVV.

The genes are TRBV18 and TRBJ1-5; unclear D gene. V was pared by 2 bases and J by 0 bases, with 5 bases between. CDR1 and CDR2 from the germline V gene are KGHSH and LQKENI. The CDR3 consists of 14 residues. CDR3 in DNA: TGTGCCAGCTCACCAGACATTAGCAATCAGCCCCAGCATTTT. Translated, it gives CASSPDISNQPQHF.